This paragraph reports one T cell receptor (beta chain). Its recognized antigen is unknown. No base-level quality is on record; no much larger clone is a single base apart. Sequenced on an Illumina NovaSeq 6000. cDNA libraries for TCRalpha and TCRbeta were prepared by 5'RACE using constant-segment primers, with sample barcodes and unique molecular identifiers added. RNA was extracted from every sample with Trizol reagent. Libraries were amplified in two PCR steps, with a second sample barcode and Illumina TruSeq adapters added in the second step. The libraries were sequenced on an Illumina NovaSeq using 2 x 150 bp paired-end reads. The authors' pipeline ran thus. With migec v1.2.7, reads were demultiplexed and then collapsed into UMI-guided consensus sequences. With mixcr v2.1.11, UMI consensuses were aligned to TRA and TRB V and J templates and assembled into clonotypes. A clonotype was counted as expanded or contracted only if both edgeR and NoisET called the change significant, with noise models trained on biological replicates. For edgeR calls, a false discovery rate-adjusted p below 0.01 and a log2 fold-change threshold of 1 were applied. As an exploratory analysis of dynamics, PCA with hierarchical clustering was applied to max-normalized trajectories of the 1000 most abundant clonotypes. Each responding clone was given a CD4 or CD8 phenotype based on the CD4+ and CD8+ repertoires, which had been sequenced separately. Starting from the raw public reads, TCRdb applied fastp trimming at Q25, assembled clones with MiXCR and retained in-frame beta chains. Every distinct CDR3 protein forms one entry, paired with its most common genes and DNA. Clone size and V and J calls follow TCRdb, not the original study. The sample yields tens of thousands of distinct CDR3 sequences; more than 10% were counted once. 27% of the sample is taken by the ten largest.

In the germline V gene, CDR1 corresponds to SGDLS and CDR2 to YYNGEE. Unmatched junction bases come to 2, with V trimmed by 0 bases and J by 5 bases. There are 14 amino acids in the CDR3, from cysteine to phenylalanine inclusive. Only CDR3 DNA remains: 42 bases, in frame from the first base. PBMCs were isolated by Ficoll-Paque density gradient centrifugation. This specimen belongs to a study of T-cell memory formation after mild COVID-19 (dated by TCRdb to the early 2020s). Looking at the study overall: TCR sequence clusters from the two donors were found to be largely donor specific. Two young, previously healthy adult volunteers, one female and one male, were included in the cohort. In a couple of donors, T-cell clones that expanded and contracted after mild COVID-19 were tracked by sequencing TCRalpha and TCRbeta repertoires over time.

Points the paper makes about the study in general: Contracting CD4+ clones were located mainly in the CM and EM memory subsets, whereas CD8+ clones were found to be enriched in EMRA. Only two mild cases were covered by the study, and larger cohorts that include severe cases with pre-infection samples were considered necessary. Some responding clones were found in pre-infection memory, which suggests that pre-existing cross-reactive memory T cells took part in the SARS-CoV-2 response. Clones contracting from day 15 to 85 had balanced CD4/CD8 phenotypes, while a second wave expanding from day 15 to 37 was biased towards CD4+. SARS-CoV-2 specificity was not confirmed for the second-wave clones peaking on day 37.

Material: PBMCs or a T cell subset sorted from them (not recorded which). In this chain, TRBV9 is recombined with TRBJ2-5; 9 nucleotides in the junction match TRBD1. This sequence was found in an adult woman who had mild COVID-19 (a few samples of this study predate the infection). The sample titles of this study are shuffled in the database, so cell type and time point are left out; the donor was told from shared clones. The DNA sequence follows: TGTGCCAGCAGCGTAGATGGGACAGGGGAGACCCAGTACTTC. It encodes CASSVDGTGETQYF.